This T cell receptor beta chain was captured by sequencing in a study of early T cells in non-severe SARS-CoV-2 infection. CDR1 and CDR2 (germline): DFQATT, SNEGSKA (reference sequence). The CDR3 consists of 16 residues. The V end lost 3 bases, the J end lost 0 bases, and 17 bases lay between the germline ends. Individually, cDNA molecules had unique molecular identifiers attached to them. TCRdb re-called the 5' RACE reads through MiXCR, storing one row per CDR3 protein. The sample records roughly 69,000 distinct CDR3 sequences, more than 8% being singletons. This clonotype was detected ten times or more.

The sequence derives from an adult who was a healthcare worker with PCR-confirmed SARS-CoV-2 infection or an uninfected control (not recorded which). The chain combines TRBV20-1 with TRBJ1-2; D perhaps matches TRBD1 (5 bases). The sample in question was whole blood, obtained at baseline. The chain's CDR3 is CSARDVRAGPNYGYTF. CDR3 DNA: TGCAGTGCTAGGGATGTCCGGGCAGGGCCTAACTATGGCTACACCTTC.